The 11 T cell receptor beta chains in this list originate from one sample, sequenced in a study of OX40 agonist ivuxolimab in advanced cancers. This table comes from immunoSEQ multiplex PCR, and its TCRdb copy is limited to in-frame clones, with some not included. Among more than 70,000 clones listed, over 75% were seen once. The input for sequencing was CD4+ or CD8+ T cells sorted from blood, taken in a trial of the OX40 agonist ivuxolimab. The receptors stem from an adult with an advanced solid tumor such as melanoma, head and neck, liver or kidney cancer.

In its sample, this clone was seen a few times. The chain recombines TRBV29-1 with TRBJ1-2, with a tentative D call TRBD1 (6 bases). The CDR3 loop spans 13 amino acids. V was pared by 4 bases and J by 2 bases, with 11 bases between. Per germline, CDR1 SQVTM and CDR2 ANQGSEA. DNA of the CDR3: TGCAGCGTTGGCGGACAGCTCAACTATGGCTACACCTTC. Its protein is CSVGGQLNYGYTF.

The rearrangement links TRBV7-8 to TRBJ2-7; 8 bases are a match to TRBD1. Per germline, CDR1 SGHVS and CDR2 FQNEAQ. The CDR3 length is 15 residues. V lost 5 bases, J lost 7 bases, and 13 bases stayed unmatched. The CDR3 region has the DNA TGTGCCAGCAGCCCGGAGGGCAGGGGGCCACGGGAGCAGTACTTC. Its translation: CASSPEGRGPREQYF.

This clone was seen only a few times. The CDR3 here is CASSSKRGGSTEAFF. The CDR3 DNA reads as TGTGCCAGCAGCTCGAAGAGAGGGGGTAGCACTGAAGCTTTCTTT. This chain links TRBV9 with TRBJ1-1; a possible D gene is TRBD1 (6 bases). Germline V CDR1 and CDR2: SGDLS, YYNGEE. Trimming pared 4 bases from V and 4 bases from J, leaving 17 bases between. The CDR3 consists of 15 residues.

The V call is TRBV6-5, the J call TRBJ1-3, with a possible D match to TRBD1 (6 bases). This CDR3 is 16 amino acids long. Germline loops: CDR1 MNHEY, CDR2 SVGAGI. V was cut by 0 bases and J by 4 bases, with 13 bases left in between. The CDR3 nucleotides read TGTGCCAGCAGTTACTCAACAGGGTATCAAGGAAACACCATATATTTT. Protein: CASSYSTGYQGNTIYF.

The chain combines TRBV5-1 with TRBJ1-1; 8 positions match TRBD1. CDR1 and CDR2 from the germline V gene are SGHRS and YFSETQ. J was trimmed by 10 bases and V by 4 bases; bases with no gene match: 18. The CDR3 consists of 16 residues. CDR3 amino acids: CASSPQGSGGAGRAFF. Written as DNA, the CDR3 is TGCGCCAGCAGCCCACAGGGCTCAGGGGGCGCGGGGAGAGCTTTCTTT. The entire variable domain, with the rest obtained from reference TRBV5-1 and TRBJ1-1, is as follows: KAGVTQTPRYLIKTRGQQVTLSCSPISGHRSVSWYQQTPGQGLQFLFEYFSETQRNKGNFPGRFSGRQFSNSRSEMNVSTLELGDSALYLCASSPQGSGGAGRAFFGQGTRLTVV.

The CDR3 is CASSTGGTDTQYF. The CDR3 DNA reads as TGTGCCAGCAGTACAGGGGGCACAGATACGCAGTATTTT. The gene calls are TRBV28 and TRBJ2-3; 7 bases agree with TRBD1. The CDR3 loop spans 13 amino acids. Unmatched junction bases numbered 0, after V lost 5 bases and J lost 1 base. Germline V gene sequence: CDR1 MDHEN, CDR2 SYDVKM.

This chain links TRBV9 with TRBJ1-5; the match to TRBD1 covers 8 bases. Germline CDR1 and CDR2: SGDLS and YYNGEE. CDR3 length: 18 amino acids. V gave up 7 bases and J gave up 6 bases; unmatched junction bases: 21. CDR3 loop: CASLGGPDRGLLPQPQHF. CDR3 nucleotide sequence: TGTGCCAGCTTGGGGGGGCCTGACAGGGGCCTTTTGCCTCAGCCCCAGCATTTT.

The chain uses TRBV28 and TRBJ2-7; D possibly matches TRBD1 or TRBD2 (5 bases each). The V gene's germline CDR1 is MDHEN and CDR2 SYDVKM. This CDR3 region has 15 residues. V was trimmed by 9 bases and J by 2 bases, leaving 20 bases between them. The DNA for the CDR3 is TGTGCCAGTGAAGCCTCCGGGACGGTTACCTACGAGCAGTACTTC. Translating it yields CASEASGTVTYEQYF.

The V and J genes are TRBV5-6 and TRBJ1-4; possibly TRBD1 for D (6 bases). V lost 3 bases, J lost 7 bases, and 13 bases lay in between. The CDR3 totals 14 residues. From germline, CDR1 is SGHDT and CDR2 YYEEEE. CDR3 nucleotides: TGTGCCAGCAGCTCGGGACAAGGCCTTGAAAAACTGTTTTTT. It is translated as CASSSGQGLEKLFF.

A remark on this clone: An end of the junction does not agree with germline; a read error may underlie this. The rearrangement joins TRBV4-1 to TRBJ2-2; 8 bases are shared with TRBD1. The CDR3 is made up of 13 amino acids. Germline lookup yields CDR1 MGHRA and CDR2 YSYEKL. CDR3 DNA: TGCGCCAGCAGCTGGACAGGGACCGTGGAGCTGTTTTTT. It specifies CASSWTGTVELFF.

In DNA, the CDR3 is TGTGCCAGCTCACTCGGACTAGCGGGCGGAAGCATCGGGGAGCTGTTTTTT. It yields the protein CASSLGLAGGSIGELFF. The chain is built from TRBV18 and TRBJ2-2; TRBD2 agrees at 11 bases. CDR1 is KGHSH, CDR2 LQKENI, per germline. The CDR3 has 17 amino acids. The trim removed 4 bases at V and 7 bases at J, leaving 11 bases unmatched.